This TCR beta chain originates from a study of tumor-infiltrating lymphocytes in localized non-small cell lung cancer (dated by TCRdb to the early 2020s). For the wider study: Patients whose samples were collected after neoadjuvant chemotherapy, as well as both smokers and never-smokers and several histologies, were included in the cohort. Each patient provided resected tumor tissue plus uninvolved lung tissue from the same patient, with the uninvolved lung tissue described as non-adjacent to the tumor. The same patients underwent several integrated assays, with TCR sequencing performed together with flow cytometry, multiplex immunofluorescence, RNA-seq, exome sequencing and proteomics. The overall ICON cohort was composed of around 140 surgical patients with localized non-small cell lung cancer whose tumors were resected. A total of about 55 patients were part of the paired comparison of immunoSEQ T-cell fraction between tumor and uninvolved lung.

Cut back by 4 bases and 7 bases, the V and J ends lie 21 bases apart. The CDR1 and CDR2 encoded by the germline V gene are SGHRS and YFSETQ. Including cysteine and phenylalanine, the CDR3 has 16 amino acids. Kept here is only the CDR3 DNA, which spans 48 bases and is read in frame from base 1. A note on this clone: Its antigen specificity is not known. No much larger clone is present one base from it, and per-base qualities are unavailable.

The T-cell fraction in tumor and uninvolved lung tissue was obtained from TCR sequencing using the immunoSEQ assay. As for how the authors treated the data: For survival analysis, patients were split into high (upper tertile) and low (lower two tertiles) T-cell fraction groups and compared by log-rank test. A signed-rank test was used to check for differences in T-cell fraction between paired tumor and uninvolved lung. The table comes from immuneACCESS by way of TCRdb, which keeps in-frame sequences with V and J called. Part of the clones is missing from these tables; in studies checked, under half for an unresolved V gene and the rest for unknown reasons. V and J calls and clone size are given by that table; D and trimming were obtained from the DNA. For this sample the table gives 11,000 to 15,000 clones, of which approximately 80% were detected only once. Together, the top ten hold under 3% of the sample.

Findings and caveats that apply to the study as a whole: TCR-derived T-cell fraction did not differ between the flow cytometry-defined immunotypes IM1 (good prognosis) and IM2 (poor prognosis). Tumor T-cell fraction from TCR sequencing was not associated with recurrence-free survival (p = 0.61). TCRbeta sequencing supported higher T cell infiltration in tumors than in uninvolved lung tissue, consistent with immunofluorescence CD3 counts. Assay coverage varied across patients depending on available tissue quantity, so only a subset of the cohort had TCR sequencing. Because different assays used different pieces of the same tissue, intratumor heterogeneity could not be separated from technical variation.

ICON enrollment began in the first half of 2016, and the last patient was enrolled in September 2018. In a subcohort of 70 to 95 patients, fresh tumor and matched uninvolved tissue were collected for in-depth immune analyses, with TCR sequencing among those analyses. TCR sequencing was performed on DNA isolated from bulk tissue, without cell sorting. The specimen was lung tumor tissue. This chain is built from TRBV5-1 and TRBJ2-1, with no D gene named confidently. The TCR sequence derives from a human donor with non-small cell lung cancer. The DNA reads TGCGCCAGCAGCGCCGTCTCAGCGCAGCCGACGAATGAGCAGTTCTTC. Its protein is CASSAVSAQPTNEQFF.